At least ten counts were recorded for the clone carrying this T cell receptor beta chain. Its cognate antigen is unknown. The data originate from a study of T cells in Graves' hyperthyroidism and ophthalmopathy. Trimming cost V 6 bases and J 7 bases, with 10 bases left between them. Germline lookup yields CDR1 SNHLY and CDR2 FYNNEI. The CDR3 is made up of 12 amino acids. Individuals with ophthalmopathy presented a Clinical Activity Score of at least 3, a NOSPECS grade of at least 4 and a duration under 3 months. Uncontrolled infection, other autoimmune disease, pregnancy or lactation led to exclusion. PBMCs stemmed from 10 ml fresh peripheral blood. The CDR3 regions of TCR beta were amplified from RNA transcripts. With the HTBI primer set, the TCR CDR3 went through a first round of RT-PCR. A single record per CDR3 protein comes from TCRdb applying MiXCR to the multiplex PCR reads. The sample shows 600,000 to 650,000 distinct CDR3 sequences, more than 20% of them seen only once.

Broader study findings: Before onset, by a median of around 6.1 months, the model predicted ophthalmopathy.

The chain carries TRBV2 and TRBJ2-1; D unresolved. The TCR was taken from a man aged 25-45 years with Graves' ophthalmopathy. Sequenced: blood. The CDR3 here is CASRKGSNEQFF. In DNA, the CDR3 is TGTGCCAGCAGGAAGGGCAGTAATGAGCAGTTCTTC. Filled out from reference TRBV2 and TRBJ2-1, the complete variable domain reads EPEVTQTPSHQVTQMGQEVILRCVPISNHLYFYWYRQILGQKVEFLVSFYNNEISEKSEIFDDQFSVERPDGSNFTLKIRSTKLEDSAMYFCASRKGSNEQFFGPGTRLTVL.